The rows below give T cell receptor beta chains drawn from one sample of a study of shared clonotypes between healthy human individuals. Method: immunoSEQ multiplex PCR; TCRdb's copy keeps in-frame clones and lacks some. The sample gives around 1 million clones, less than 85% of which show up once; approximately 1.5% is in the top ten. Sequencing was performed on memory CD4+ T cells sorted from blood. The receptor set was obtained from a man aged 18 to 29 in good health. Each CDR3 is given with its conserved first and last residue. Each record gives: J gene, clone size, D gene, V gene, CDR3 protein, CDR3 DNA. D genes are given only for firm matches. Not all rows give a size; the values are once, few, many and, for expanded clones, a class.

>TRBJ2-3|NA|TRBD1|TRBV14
CASSQDRGQIADTQYF
TGTGCCAGCAGCCAAGATCGGGGACAGATTGCAGATACGCAGTATTTT
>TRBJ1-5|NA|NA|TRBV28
CASREGDSNQPQHF
TGTGCCAGCAGAGAAGGTGATAGCAATCAGCCCCAGCATTTT
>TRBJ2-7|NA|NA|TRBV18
CASSPGTGSYEQYF
TGTGCCAGCTCACCAGGGACGGGTTCCTACGAGCAGTACTTC
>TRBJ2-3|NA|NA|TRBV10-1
CASSERPRGDTQYF
TGCGCCAGCAGTGAACGACCGAGAGGAGATACGCAGTATTTT
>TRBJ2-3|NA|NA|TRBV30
CARRGFSTDTQYF
TGTGCCCGAAGAGGATTTAGCACAGATACGCAGTATTTT
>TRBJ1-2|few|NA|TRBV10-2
CASLRDDYGYTF
TGCGCCAGCCTTCGGGACGACTATGGCTACACCTTC
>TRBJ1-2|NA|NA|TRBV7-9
CASSLKSQNYGYTF
TGTGCCAGCAGCTTGAAGTCGCAGAACTATGGCTACACCTTC
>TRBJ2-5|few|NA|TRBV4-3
CASSQWVEGETQYF
TGCGCCAGCAGCCAATGGGTGGAGGGAGAGACCCAGTACTTC
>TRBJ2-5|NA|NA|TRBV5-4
CASSADRQETQYF
TGTGCCAGCAGCGCGGACAGACAAGAGACCCAGTACTTC
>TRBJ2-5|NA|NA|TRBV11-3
CASSFDDSKTQYF
TGTGCCAGCAGCTTTGACGACAGCAAGACCCAGTACTTC
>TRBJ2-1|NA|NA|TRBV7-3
CASSIGTRVDNEQFF
TGTGCCAGCAGCATCGGCACTAGGGTCGACAATGAGCAGTTCTTC
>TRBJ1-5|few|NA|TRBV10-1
CASSGGGTQPQHF
TGCGCCAGCAGTGGGGGGGGAACGCAGCCCCAGCATTTT
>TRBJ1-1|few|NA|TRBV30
CAWSVGGYTEAFF
TGTGCCTGGAGTGTCGGCGGGTACACTGAAGCTTTCTTT
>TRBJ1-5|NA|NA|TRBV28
CATEGIHNQPQHF
TGTGCCACTGAGGGGATACACAATCAGCCCCAGCATTTT
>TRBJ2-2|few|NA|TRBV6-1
CASSEAPGRFGELFF
TGTGCCAGCAGTGAAGCGCCGGGACGTTTCGGGGAGCTGTTTTTT
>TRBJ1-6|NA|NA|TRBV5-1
CASSLEGLGDNSPLHF
TGCGCCAGCAGCTTGGAGGGGTTGGGGGATAATTCACCCCTCCACTTT
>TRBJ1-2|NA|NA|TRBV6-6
CASSYSQGWNYGYTF
TGTGCCAGCAGTTACTCCCAGGGGTGGAACTATGGCTACACCTTC
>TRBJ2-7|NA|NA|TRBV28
CASSLTGGSYEQYF
TGTGCCAGCAGTTTAACAGGAGGTTCCTACGAGCAGTACTTC
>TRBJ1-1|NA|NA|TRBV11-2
CASSSWAGNTEAFF
TGTGCCAGCAGCTCTTGGGCAGGGAACACTGAAGCTTTCTTT
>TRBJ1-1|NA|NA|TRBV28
CASSSGGGITEAFF
TGTGCCAGCAGTTCTGGAGGCGGAATCACTGAAGCTTTCTTT
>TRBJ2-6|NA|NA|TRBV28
CASSLRSSSSSGANVLTF
TGTGCCAGCAGTTTGAGGTCTTCCTCCAGCTCTGGGGCCAACGTCCTGACTTTC
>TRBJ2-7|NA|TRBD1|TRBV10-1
CASSPRTGMSYEQYF
TGCGCCAGCAGTCCCCGGACAGGGATGTCCTACGAGCAGTACTTC
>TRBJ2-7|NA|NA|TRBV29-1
CSAIQGSYEQYF
TGCAGCGCCATACAGGGCTCCTACGAGCAGTACTTC
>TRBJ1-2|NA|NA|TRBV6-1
CASSERTLYGYTF
TGTGCCAGCAGTGAACGGACACTCTATGGCTACACCTTC
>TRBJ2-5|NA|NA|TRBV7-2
CASSLAQIQETQYF
TGTGCCAGCAGCTTAGCCCAGATCCAAGAGACCCAGTACTTC
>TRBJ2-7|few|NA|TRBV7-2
CASSPTLIGGYEQYF
TGTGCCAGCAGCCCCACCTTGATCGGGGGCTACGAGCAGTACTTC
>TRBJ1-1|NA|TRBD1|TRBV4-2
CASSQITGGYNTEAFF
TGTGCCAGCAGCCAAATCACAGGGGGCTATAACACTGAAGCTTTCTTT
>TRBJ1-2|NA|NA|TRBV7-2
CASSLGRGLDYGYTF
TGTGCCAGCAGCTTAGGGAGGGGGTTGGACTATGGCTACACCTTC
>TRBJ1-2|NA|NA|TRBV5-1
CASSRGANYGYTF
TGCGCCAGCAGCCGGGGAGCTAACTATGGCTACACCTTC
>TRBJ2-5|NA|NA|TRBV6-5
CASRPGSLGSETQYF
TGTGCCAGCAGACCGGGCTCTCTAGGATCGGAGACCCAGTACTTC
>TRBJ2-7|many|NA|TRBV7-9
CASSLGGPLDEQYF
TGTGCCAGCAGCTTGGGGGGACCACTAGACGAGCAGTACTTC
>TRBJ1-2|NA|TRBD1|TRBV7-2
CASSTDRLIYGYTF
TGTGCCAGCAGCACGGACAGGCTTATCTATGGCTACACCTTC
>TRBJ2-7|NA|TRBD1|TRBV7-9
CASSFTGTGGEQYF
TGTGCCAGCAGCTTTACCGGGACAGGGGGCGAGCAGTACTTC
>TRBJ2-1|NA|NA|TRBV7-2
CASTSGGGIGTSSYNEQFF
TGTGCCAGCACCTCCGGAGGCGGGATTGGAACGAGCTCCTACAATGAGCAGTTCTTC
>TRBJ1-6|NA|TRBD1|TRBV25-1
CASSYRGRNNSPLHF
TGTGCCAGCAGCTACAGGGGGCGGAATAATTCACCCCTCCACTTT
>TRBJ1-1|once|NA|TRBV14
CASSQVWYTEAFF
TGTGCCAGCAGCCAAGTGTGGTACACTGAAGCTTTCTTT
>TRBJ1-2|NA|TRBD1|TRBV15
CATSVRQGGGYTF
TGTGCCACCAGCGTAAGACAGGGCGGGGGCTACACCTTC
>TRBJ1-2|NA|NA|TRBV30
CAWTTVYGYTF
TGTGCCTGGACCACGGTTTATGGCTACACCTTC
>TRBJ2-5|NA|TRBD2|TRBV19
CASSIGGGQETQYF
TGTGCCAGTAGTATTGGCGGGGGCCAAGAGACCCAGTACTTC
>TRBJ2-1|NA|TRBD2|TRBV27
CASSPLGLAGGTNPFF
TGTGCCAGCAGTCCGCTAGGACTAGCGGGAGGAACGAATCCGTTCTTC
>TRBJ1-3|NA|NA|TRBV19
CASSISRQQSNTIYF
TGTGCCAGTAGTATTAGTCGACAGCAATCCAACACCATATATTTT
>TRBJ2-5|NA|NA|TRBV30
CAWSVGGVRETQYF
TGTGCCTGGAGTGTTGGGGGTGTAAGGGAGACCCAGTACTTC
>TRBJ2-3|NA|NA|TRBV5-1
CASSPIQASDTQYF
TGCGCCAGCAGCCCCATCCAAGCCTCCGATACGCAGTATTTT
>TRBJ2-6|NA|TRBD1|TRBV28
CASRSTGAGANVLTF
TGTGCCAGCAGATCTACAGGGGCTGGGGCCAACGTCCTGACTTTC
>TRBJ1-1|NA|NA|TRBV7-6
CASRGGNTEAFF
TGTGCCAGCAGAGGAGGGAACACTGAAGCTTTCTTT
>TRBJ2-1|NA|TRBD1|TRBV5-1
CASSPGTGRNEQFF
TGCGCCAGCAGCCCCGGGACAGGGAGGAATGAGCAGTTCTTC
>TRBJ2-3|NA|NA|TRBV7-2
CASSLDGGTDTQYF
TGTGCCAGCAGCTTAGACGGAGGAACAGATACGCAGTATTTT